A single sample is the source of the 15 T cell receptor beta chains below, sequenced in a study of blood T cells in healthy people across ages. With a J-beta primer mix and a sample-barcoded 5' primer, a second PCR ran about 7 to 12 cycles. TCRdb recomputed calls from the 5' RACE reads with MiXCR, one row per CDR3 protein. The data show roughly 1.5 million distinct CDR3 sequences, about 42% seen once. The specimen was blood. The receptor source for this set is a young woman in good health.

CDR3 residues: CASSPGERGAQYF. CDR3 in DNA: TGTGCCAGCTCACCCGGGGAGCGGGGGGCCCAGTATTTT. This chain joins TRBV18 and TRBJ2-3, with 9 bases that match TRBD2. Germline CDR1 is KGHSH and CDR2 is LQKENI. CDR3 size: 13 residues. The J segment lost 12 bases and the V segment lost 3 bases, leaving 7 bases of the junction unmatched. Supplemented by reference TRBV18 and TRBJ2-3, the full variable domain reads NAGVMQNPRHLVRRRGQEARLRCSPMKGHSHVYWYRQLPEEGLKFMVYLQKENIIDESGMPKERFSAEFPKEGPSILRIQQVVRGDSAAYFCASSPGERGAQYFGPGTRLTVL.

This clonotype was detected only a few times. J is TRBJ2-7 and V is TRBV4-1, with D hard to call. CDR1 is MGHRA and CDR2 is YSYEKL in the germline V gene. The CDR3 runs to 11 residues. CDR3 sequence (DNA): TGCGCGGACCAGAGCTCCTACGAGCAGTACTTC. This encodes CADQSSYEQYF.

V is TRBV7-9 and J is TRBJ1-6; 7 bases agree with TRBD1. V shed 1 base, J shed 10 bases, and the junction held 7 bases outside the gene matches. The V gene's germline CDR1 is SEHNR and CDR2 FQNEAQ (reference sequence). This CDR3 spans 15 amino acids. This CDR3 reads CASSLVQGMGSPLHF. CDR3 DNA: TGTGCCAGCAGCTTAGTACAGGGGATGGGGTCACCCCTCCACTTT.

The rearrangement links TRBV7-9 to TRBJ1-2; 8 bases map to TRBD1. From germline, CDR1 is SEHNR and CDR2 FQNEAQ (reference sequence). V lost 4 bases and J lost 7; bases outside the gene matches: 11. CDR3 length equals 15 residues. CDR3: CASSYDTRTGSGYTF. The CDR3 DNA reads as TGTGCCAGCAGCTACGACACTCGGACAGGGAGTGGCTACACCTTC. Full variable domain (outside the CDR3, taken from reference TRBV7-9 and TRBJ1-2): DTGVSQNPRHKITKRGQNVTFRCDPISEHNRLYWYRQTLGQGPEFLTYFQNEAQLEKSRLLSDRFSAERPKGSFSTLEIQRTEQGDSAMYLCASSYDTRTGSGYTFGSGTRLTVV.

This chain uses TRBV5-1 with TRBJ2-7, with a possible D match to TRBD2 (5 bases). V lost 0 bases and J lost 2, with 15 bases in between. CDR3 length: 16 amino acids. Germline V lookup: CDR1 SGHRS, CDR2 YFSETQ. The chain's CDR3 is CASSLAGSSWAYEQYF. CDR3 DNA sequence: TGCGCCAGCAGCTTGGCCGGGTCTAGCTGGGCCTACGAGCAGTACTTC.

The CDR3 spells CASSYGARSIWANVLTF. The CDR3 DNA reads TGTGCCAGCAGTTACGGGGCCAGATCCATCTGGGCCAACGTCCTGACTTTC. This chain connects TRBV6-6 to TRBJ2-6; TRBD1 is a possible D gene (5 bases). Trimming took off 2 bases at V and 5 bases at J, with 16 bases between the two ends. This CDR3 has 17 amino acids. The germline V gene encodes CDR1 MNHNY and CDR2 SVGAGI (reference sequence).

The chain has TRBV4-1 and TRBJ2-1; 9 bases are shared with TRBD2. The CDR3 length is 18 residues. CDR1 is MGHRA and CDR2 is YSYEKL in the germline V gene. Trimming removed 0 bases from V and 7 bases from J; junction bases left unmatched: 13. CDR3 protein: CASSQDSPIAGAENEQFF. CDR3 bases: TGCGCCAGCAGCCAAGATTCGCCGATAGCGGGAGCTGAGAATGAGCAGTTCTTC.

There are a few counts of this clonotype. The chain carries TRBV9 and TRBJ2-1; possibly TRBD2 for D (6 bases). CDR1 is SGDLS and CDR2 is YYNGEE in the germline V gene. Trimming took off 4 bases at V and 0 bases at J, with 14 bases between the two ends. The CDR3 totals 16 residues. This chain's CDR3 is CASSRLVESSYNEQFF. For the CDR3, the DNA is TGTGCCAGCAGCCGACTAGTAGAGAGCTCCTACAATGAGCAGTTCTTC.

The table lists this clonotype with a few counts. V usage is TRBV29-1 and J usage is TRBJ1-1, with a weak D call TRBD1 (5 bases). V lost 8 bases, J lost 0 bases, and 13 bases lay in between. CDR1 and CDR2 from the germline V gene are SQVTM and ANQGSEA. The CDR3 consists of 13 residues. The DNA for the CDR3 is TGCAGCACCTCGGGACGGCTGAACACTGAAGCTTTCTTT. Translation: CSTSGRLNTEAFF.

The chain has TRBV7-2 and TRBJ1-3, with D possibly TRBD1 on 6 matching bases. CDR1 is SGHTA and CDR2 is FQGNSA in the germline V gene. This CDR3 region has 13 residues. The germline V and J ends were trimmed by 5 bases and 4 bases, with 9 bases remaining between them. The CDR3 DNA sequence: TGTGCCAGCAGCGTGCAGGGGGGAAACACCATATATTTT. Protein sequence: CASSVQGGNTIYF.

This clonotype was seen a handful of times. V gene TRBV6-2 or TRBV6-3 combines with J gene TRBJ2-1; TRBD2 aligns across 12 bases. CDR1 MNHEY and CDR2 SVGEGT come from the germline V gene. The CDR3 length is 15 residues. V lost 6 bases and J lost 7; bases outside the gene matches: 7. The CDR3 loop reads CASRPLAGGRNEQFF. The CDR3 DNA follows: TGTGCCAGCAGACCACTAGCGGGAGGCAGGAATGAGCAGTTCTTC.

This clonotype was seen once. Being one base from a much bigger clone, this may be a read error. V is TRBV7-6 and J is TRBJ2-5, with 7 bases matching TRBD2. CDR3 length: 13 amino acids. The V segment lost 4 bases and the J segment 11 bases; nucleotides outside the gene matches: 10. Germline V gene lookup returns CDR1 SGHVS and CDR2 FNYEAQ. The CDR3: CASSSLHGREQYF. CDR3 in DNA: TGTGCCAGCAGCTCCCTACATGGGAGGGAGCAGTACTTC.

CDR3 in amino acids: CASSFGGRAGEQYF. For the CDR3, the DNA is TGTGCCAGCAGCTTCGGCGGGAGGGCTGGCGAGCAGTACTTC. The genes are TRBV5-6 and TRBJ2-7, with 9 bases aligning to TRBD2. Germline V gene data show CDR1 as SGHDT and CDR2 as YYEEEE. The CDR3 has 14 amino acids. V dropped 2 bases and J dropped 6; count of bases not matched to a gene: 6.

The chain links TRBV5-1 to TRBJ2-1; 9 nucleotides agree with TRBD1. This CDR3 has 12 amino acids. V was clipped by 4 bases and J by 9 bases; unmatched bases: 2. Germline CDR1 reads SGHRS; CDR2 reads YFSETQ. CDR3: CASSMGQGEQFF. The CDR3 DNA reads TGCGCCAGCAGCATGGGACAGGGTGAGCAGTTCTTC.

V and J are TRBV7-2 and TRBJ2-1; TRBD1 agrees at 7 bases. The CDR3 contains 15 residues. Looked up from germline, CDR1 is SGHTA and CDR2 is FQGNSA. The trim removed 4 bases at V and 4 bases at J, leaving 7 bases unmatched. The DNA of the CDR3 is TGTGCCAGCAGCTCCCTGGGACAGAGATACAATGAGCAGTTCTTC. This codes for CASSSLGQRYNEQFF.